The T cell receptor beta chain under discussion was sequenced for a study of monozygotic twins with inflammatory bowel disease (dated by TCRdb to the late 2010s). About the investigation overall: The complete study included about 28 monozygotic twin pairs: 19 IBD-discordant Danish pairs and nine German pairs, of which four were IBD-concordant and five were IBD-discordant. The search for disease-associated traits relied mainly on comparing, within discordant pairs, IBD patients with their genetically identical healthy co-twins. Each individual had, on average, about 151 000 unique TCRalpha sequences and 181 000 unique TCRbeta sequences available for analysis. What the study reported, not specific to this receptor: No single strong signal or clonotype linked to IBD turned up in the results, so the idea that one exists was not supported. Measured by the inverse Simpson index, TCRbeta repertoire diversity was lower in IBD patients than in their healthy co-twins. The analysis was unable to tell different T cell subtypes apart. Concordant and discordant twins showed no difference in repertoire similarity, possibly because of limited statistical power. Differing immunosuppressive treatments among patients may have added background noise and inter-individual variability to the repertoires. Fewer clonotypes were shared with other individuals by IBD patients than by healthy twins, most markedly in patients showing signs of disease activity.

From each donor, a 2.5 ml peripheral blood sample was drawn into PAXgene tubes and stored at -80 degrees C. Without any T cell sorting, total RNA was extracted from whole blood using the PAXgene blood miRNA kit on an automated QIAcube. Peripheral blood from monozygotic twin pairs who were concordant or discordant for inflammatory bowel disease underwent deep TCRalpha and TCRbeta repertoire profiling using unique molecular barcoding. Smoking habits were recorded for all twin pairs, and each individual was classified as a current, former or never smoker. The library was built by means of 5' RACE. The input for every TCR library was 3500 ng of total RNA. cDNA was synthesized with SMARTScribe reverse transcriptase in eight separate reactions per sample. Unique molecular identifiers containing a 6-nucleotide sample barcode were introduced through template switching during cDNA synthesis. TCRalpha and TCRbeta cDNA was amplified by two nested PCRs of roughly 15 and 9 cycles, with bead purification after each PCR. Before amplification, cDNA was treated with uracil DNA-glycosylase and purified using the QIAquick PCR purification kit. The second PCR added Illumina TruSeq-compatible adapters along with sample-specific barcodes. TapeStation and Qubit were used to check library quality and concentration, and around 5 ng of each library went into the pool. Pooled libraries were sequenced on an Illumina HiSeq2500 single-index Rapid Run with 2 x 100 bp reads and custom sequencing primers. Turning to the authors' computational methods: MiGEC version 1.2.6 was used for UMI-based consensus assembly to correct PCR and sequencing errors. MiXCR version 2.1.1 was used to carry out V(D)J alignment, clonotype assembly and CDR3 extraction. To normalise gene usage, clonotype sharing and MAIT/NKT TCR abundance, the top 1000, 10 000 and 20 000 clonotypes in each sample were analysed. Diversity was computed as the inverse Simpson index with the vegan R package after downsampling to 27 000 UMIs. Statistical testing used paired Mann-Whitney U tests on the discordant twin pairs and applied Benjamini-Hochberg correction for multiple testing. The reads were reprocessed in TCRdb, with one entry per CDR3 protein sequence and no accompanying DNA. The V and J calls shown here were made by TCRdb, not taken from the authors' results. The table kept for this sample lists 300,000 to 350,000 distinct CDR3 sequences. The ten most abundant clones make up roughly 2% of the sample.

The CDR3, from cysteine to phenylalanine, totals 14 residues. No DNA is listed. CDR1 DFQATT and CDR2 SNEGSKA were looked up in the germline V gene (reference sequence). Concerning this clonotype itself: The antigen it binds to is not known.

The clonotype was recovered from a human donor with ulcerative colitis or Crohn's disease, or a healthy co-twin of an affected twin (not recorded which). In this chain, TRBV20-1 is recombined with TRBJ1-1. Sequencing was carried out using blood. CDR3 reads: CSAIGKDRPYEAFF.